This TCR beta chain was captured by sequencing in a study of prognosis after radiotherapy for stage I lung cancer. The wider study: At a biologically effective dose of at least 100 Gy and in 3 to 5 fractions, SBRT was the radiotherapy delivered.

It was by two-round multiplex PCR that TCR beta CDR3 was amplified from genomic DNA. Primers were specific to each TRBV and TRBJ gene in first-round PCR. Universal primers were used in the second PCR round. A single record per CDR3 protein comes from TCRdb applying MiXCR to the multiplex PCR reads. The sample has approximately 8,800 distinct CDR3 sequences, roughly two thirds seen once. V was shortened by 7 bases and J by 7 bases, with 16 bases between the two germline ends. CDR3 length: 14 residues. CDR1 and CDR2 from the germline V gene are MRHNA and SNTAGT. A note on this clonotype: Possible read error: a much larger clone is one base away.

On two occasions, one at each of two time points, about 6 milliliters of peripheral blood were drawn. This clonotype was obtained from a donor over 45 with non-small cell lung cancer. The sample here was PBMCs, taken before or after stereotactic body radiation therapy (not recorded which). The chain has TRBV6-4 and TRBJ2-2; D gene unclear. The CDR3 coding sequence is TGTGCCAGCATTTTCGCACGGTCCGGCGGGGAGCTGTTTTTT. Its protein is CASIFARSGGELFF.